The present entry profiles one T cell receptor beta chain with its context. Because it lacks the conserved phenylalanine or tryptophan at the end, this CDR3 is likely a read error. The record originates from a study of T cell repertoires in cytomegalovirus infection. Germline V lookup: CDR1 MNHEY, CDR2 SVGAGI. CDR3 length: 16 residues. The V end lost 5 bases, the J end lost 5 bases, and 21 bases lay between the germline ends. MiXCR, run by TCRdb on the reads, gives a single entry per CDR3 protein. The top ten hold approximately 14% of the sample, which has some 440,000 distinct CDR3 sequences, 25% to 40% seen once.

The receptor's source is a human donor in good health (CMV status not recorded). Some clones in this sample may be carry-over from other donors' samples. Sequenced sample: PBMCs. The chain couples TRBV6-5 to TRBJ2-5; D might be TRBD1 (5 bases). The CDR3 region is CASSDPRGKGWETQYL. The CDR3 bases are TGTGCCAGCAGTGATCCCCGCGGAAAGGGGTGGGAGACCCAGTACTTA.